This T cell receptor (beta chain) was sequenced for a study of T cells in Graves' hyperthyroidism and ophthalmopathy. Notes on this clonotype: Its cognate antigen is unknown.

Study-wide results and caveats: In blood, most of the thyroid clonotypes expanded above 0.001 were also present.

RNA transcripts yielded amplified TCR beta CDR3 regions. Carried out on the TCR CDR3, a first-round RT-PCR used the HTBI primer set. TCRdb reanalysed the multiplex PCR reads using MiXCR and keeps one entry per CDR3 protein. Of about 59,000 distinct CDR3 sequences listed, roughly half are singletons. This CDR3 spans 15 amino acids. Germline lookup yields CDR1 LNHDA and CDR2 SQIVND (reference sequence). Trimming pared 3 bases from V and 0 bases from J, leaving 9 bases between. The J gene is TRBJ1-5, the V gene TRBV19; D gene ambiguous. The TCR comes from a woman in her fifties or sixties with Graves' ophthalmopathy. Sequencing used blood. The CDR3 protein is CASSIARVSNQPQHF. The CDR3, as DNA: TGTGCCAGTAGTATTGCGAGGGTTAGCAATCAGCCCCAGCATTTT.